This TCR beta chain was found in a study of T cell repertoires in cytomegalovirus infection. This clonotype was seen a few times. Its antigen remains unidentified. Study-wide points: The response measured ex vivo was dominated by TCR beta clonotypes (HLA-C-restricted and CMV-specific).

Germline V gives CDR1 LNHNV, CDR2 YYDKDF (reference sequence). CDR3 length equals 15 residues. V trimming: 5 bases; J trimming: 2 bases; junction bases outside the gene matches: 6. TCRdb redid the calling of the reads with MiXCR, one entry per CDR3 protein. The profile shows tens of thousands of distinct CDR3 sequences, 15% to 25% of them singletons. V and J are TRBV15 and TRBJ2-3; 8 bases line up with TRBD1. This specimen consisted of CD8+ T cells from cultured PBMCs, obtained from culture after CMV antigen stimulation. This clonotype was obtained from a human donor in good health (CMV status not recorded). Some clones in this sample may be carry-over from other donors' samples. As DNA, the CDR3 is TGTGCCACCAGCCGCGGGACAGGAGCCACAGATACGCAGTATTTT. This encodes CATSRGTGATDTQYF.